This TCR beta chain was recovered during a study of blood T cells in healthy people across ages. Findings and limits, study-wide: Significant beta diversity loss was already apparent by age approximately 38, declining roughly linearly.

Peripheral blood was drawn, roughly 10 milliliters per donor. Together with a sample-barcoded 5' primer, a J-beta primer mix was included in a second PCR lasting about 7 to 12 cycles. TCRdb itself ran the 5' RACE reads through MiXCR, one entry per CDR3 protein. This sample yields hundreds of thousands of distinct CDR3 sequences, of which 35% to 50% are seen a single time; roughly 30% belongs to the top ten. In regard to this clonotype: Its cognate antigen is unknown.

Sequenced input: blood. This TCR was recovered from a man of 80 years or more in good health.

CDR3 coding DNA: TGTGCCAGCAGCTCCGTGGGGTTCGAAGCTTTCTTT. It codes for CASSSVGFEAFF. The gene calls are TRBV7-2 and TRBJ1-1; unclear D gene. This CDR3 is built from 12 residues. V was clipped by 4 bases and J by 8 bases, with 11 bases between them. Germline V gives CDR1 SGHTA, CDR2 FQGNSA.